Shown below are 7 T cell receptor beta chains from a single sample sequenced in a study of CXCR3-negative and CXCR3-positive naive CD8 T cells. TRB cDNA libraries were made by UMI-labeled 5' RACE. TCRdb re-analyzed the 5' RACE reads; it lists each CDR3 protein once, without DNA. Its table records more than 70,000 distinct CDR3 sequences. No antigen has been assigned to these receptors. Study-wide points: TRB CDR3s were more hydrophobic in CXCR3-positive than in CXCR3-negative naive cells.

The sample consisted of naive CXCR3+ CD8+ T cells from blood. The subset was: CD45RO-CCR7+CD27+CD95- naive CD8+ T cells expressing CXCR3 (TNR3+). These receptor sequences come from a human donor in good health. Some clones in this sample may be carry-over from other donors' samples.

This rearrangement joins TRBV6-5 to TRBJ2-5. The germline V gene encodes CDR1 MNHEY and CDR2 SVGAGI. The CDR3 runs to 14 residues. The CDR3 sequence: CASSYGHTQETQYF.

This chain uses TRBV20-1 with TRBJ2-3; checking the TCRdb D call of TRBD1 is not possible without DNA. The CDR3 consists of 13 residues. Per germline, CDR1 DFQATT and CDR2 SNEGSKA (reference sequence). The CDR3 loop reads CSAPPWSSDTQYF.

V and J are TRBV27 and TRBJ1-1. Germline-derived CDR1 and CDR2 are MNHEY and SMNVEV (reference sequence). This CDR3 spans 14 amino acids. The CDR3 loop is CASSLTVGAAEAFF.

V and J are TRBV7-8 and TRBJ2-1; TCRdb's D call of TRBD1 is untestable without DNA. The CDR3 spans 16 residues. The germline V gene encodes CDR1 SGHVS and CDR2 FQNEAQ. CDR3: CASSSQTGGHYNEQFF.

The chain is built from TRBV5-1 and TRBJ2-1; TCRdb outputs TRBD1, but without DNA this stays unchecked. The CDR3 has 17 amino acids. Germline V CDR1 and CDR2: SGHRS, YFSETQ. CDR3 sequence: CASSLAPMGQPDNEQFF.

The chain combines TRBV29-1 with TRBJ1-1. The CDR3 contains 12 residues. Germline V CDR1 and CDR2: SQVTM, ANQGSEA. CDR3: CSVRQTDTEAFF.

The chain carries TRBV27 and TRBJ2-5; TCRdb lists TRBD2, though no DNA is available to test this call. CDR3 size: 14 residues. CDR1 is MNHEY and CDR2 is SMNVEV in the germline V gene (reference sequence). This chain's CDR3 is CASRPGLGIETQYF.